Described below is a single TCR beta chain sequence and its context. Its specificity is unknown. This entry belongs to a study of T cell responses to AZD1222 COVID-19 vaccine. V was pared by 2 bases and J by 0 bases, with 9 bases of the junction left unmatched. Germline-derived CDR1 and CDR2 are SNHLY and FYNNEI. The CDR3 covers 18 residues. Profiling relied on immunoSEQ multiplex PCR, and the TCRdb table lists in-frame clones only, not all of them. The table records about 120,000 clones, roughly nine tenths of them present only once. Study-level results: In a largely white British group with more females than males, clonal diversity was possibly underestimated.

The receptor was derived from an adult who received the AZD1222 COVID-19 vaccine. The material was peripheral blood, obtained 28 days after the second AZD1222 dose. The chain carries TRBV2 and TRBJ1-3, with 8 bases fitting TRBD1. The CDR3 sequence: CASSEQGAGISSGNTIYF. CDR3 nucleotides: TGTGCCAGCAGTGAACAGGGGGCTGGGATCTCCTCTGGAAACACCATATATTTT.